These 4 T cell receptor beta chains share one sample of origin, sequenced in a study of T cell changes during pregnancy in multiple sclerosis. Measured with immunoSEQ multiplex PCR; TCRdb has only the in-frame clones, and not every one. The sample shows 20,000 to 25,000 clones, roughly 90% of them seen only once. This specimen was CD8+ T cells from peripheral blood mononuclear cells, taken in the first trimester of pregnancy. Source of these receptors: a female donor in good health, enrolled as a control in a pregnancy study.

This clone has more than one count but fewer than ten. The rearrangement links TRBV28 to TRBJ1-1; D gene ambiguous. This CDR3 is 10 amino acids long. Germline V gives CDR1 MDHEN, CDR2 SYDVKM. Trimming shortened V by 2 bases and J by 13 bases, and 8 bases separated the two germline ends. The CDR3 is CASSLGQVFF. DNA for the CDR3: TGTGCCAGCAGTTTAGGGCAAGTTTTCTTT.

V gene TRBV28 combines with J gene TRBJ2-7, with D possibly TRBD2 on 6 matching bases. The V and J ends lost 1 base and 3 bases respectively, with 10 bases between them. CDR1 is MDHEN and CDR2 is SYDVKM in the germline V gene. The CDR3 is 14 residues long. The CDR3 region has the DNA TGTGCCAGCAGTTTATACGACGGGGGCTACGAGCAGTACTTC. Its protein product is CASSLYDGGYEQYF.

This sequence joins TRBV5-1 and TRBJ2-7, with D tentatively TRBD2 (5 bases). Trimming left V 4 bases short and J 7 bases short, with 9 bases between. The CDR3 covers 11 residues. Looked up from germline, CDR1 is SGHRS and CDR2 is YFSETQ. CDR3: CASSLLGEQYF. CDR3 nucleotide sequence: TGCGCCAGCAGCCTACTAGGGGAGCAGTACTTC.

This clone came up a few times. In DNA, the CDR3 is TGTGCCAGCAGCGTCGGGACTAGCGGGGGGACCCAAGAGACCCAGTACTTC. Translation gives CASSVGTSGGTQETQYF. This chain connects TRBV9 to TRBJ2-5, with 15 bases matching TRBD2. The CDR3 has 17 residues. After removal of 2 bases from V and 1 base from J, the junction contained 3 bases not matched to a gene. Germline V gives CDR1 SGDLS, CDR2 YYNGEE. Based on the CDR3 plus reference TRBV9 and TRBJ2-5, the full variable domain is DSGVTQTPKHLITATGQRVTLRCSPRSGDLSVYWYQQSLDQGLQFLIQYYNGEERAKGNILERFSAQQFPDLHSELNLSSLELGDSALYFCASSVGTSGGTQETQYFGPGTRLLVL.